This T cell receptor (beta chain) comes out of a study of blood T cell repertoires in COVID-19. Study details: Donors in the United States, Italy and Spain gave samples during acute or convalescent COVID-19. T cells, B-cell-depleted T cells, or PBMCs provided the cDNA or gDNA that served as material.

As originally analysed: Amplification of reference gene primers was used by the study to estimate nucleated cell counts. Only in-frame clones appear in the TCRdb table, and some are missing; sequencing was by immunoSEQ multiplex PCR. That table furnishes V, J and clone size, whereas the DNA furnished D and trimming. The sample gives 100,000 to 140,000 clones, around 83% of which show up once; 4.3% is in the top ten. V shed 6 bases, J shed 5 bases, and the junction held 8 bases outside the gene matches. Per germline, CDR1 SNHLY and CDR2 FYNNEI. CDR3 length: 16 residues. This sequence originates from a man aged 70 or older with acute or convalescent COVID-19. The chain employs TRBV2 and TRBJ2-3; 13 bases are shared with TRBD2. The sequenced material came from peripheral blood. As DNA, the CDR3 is TGTGCCAGCAGGAGACTAGCGGGGGGACTGGTAGATACGCAGTATTTT. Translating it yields CASRRLAGGLVDTQYF. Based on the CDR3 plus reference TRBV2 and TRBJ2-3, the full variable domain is EPEVTQTPSHQVTQMGQEVILRCVPISNHLYFYWYRQILGQKVEFLVSFYNNEISEKSEIFDDQFSVERPDGSNFTLKIRSTKLEDSAMYFCASRRLAGGLVDTQYFGPGTRLTVL.